This entry concerns a single T cell receptor beta chain. Its antigen is currently unknown. New diagnoses, under 2 months' duration, and ages 18 to 65 characterized the hyperthyroidism patients. In this cohort, patients with other autoimmune diseases, uncontrolled infections, pregnancy or lactation were excluded. This entry belongs to a study of Graves' ophthalmopathy and Graves' hyperthyroidism. Looking at the study overall: Hyperthyroidism showing no ophthalmopathy within 18 months of follow-up was stable. Regarding the study as a whole: Most thyroid clonotypes with frequency above 0.001 were detected in blood too.

For repertoire sequencing, the TCR beta CDR3 regions were amplified from RNA transcripts. Second-round multiplex PCR followed a first-round RT-PCR using HTBI primers. MiXCR, run by TCRdb on the multiplex PCR reads, gives a single entry per CDR3 protein. The table has 900,000 to 1,200,000 distinct CDR3 sequences, about 36% seen once. Sequenced material: peripheral blood or thyroid tissue (not recorded which). The TCR comes from an adult man with Graves' hyperthyroidism.

CDR3 bases: TGTGCCAGCCAGGGACAGCCGAACACCGGGGAGCTGTTTTTT. The encoded protein is CASQGQPNTGELFF. The chain recombines TRBV19 with TRBJ2-2; 7 bases match TRBD1. CDR3 size: 14 residues. Germline CDR1 LNHDA, CDR2 SQIVND (reference sequence). With 9 bases clipped from V and 0 bases from J, the junction kept 4 bases outside the gene matches.